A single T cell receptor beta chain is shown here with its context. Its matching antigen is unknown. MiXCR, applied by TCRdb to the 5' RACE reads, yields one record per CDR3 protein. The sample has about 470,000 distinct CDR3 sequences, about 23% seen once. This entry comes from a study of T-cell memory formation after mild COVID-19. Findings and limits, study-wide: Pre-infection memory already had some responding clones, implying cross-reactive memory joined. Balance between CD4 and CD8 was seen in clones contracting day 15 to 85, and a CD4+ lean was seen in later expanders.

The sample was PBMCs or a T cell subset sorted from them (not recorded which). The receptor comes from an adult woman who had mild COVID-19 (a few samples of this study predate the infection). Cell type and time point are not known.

The CDR3 sequence is CASSFRDRGYIQYF. The CDR3 DNA reads TGTGCCAGCAGCTTCCGGGACAGGGGTTACATTCAGTACTTC. The V and J genes are TRBV7-2 and TRBJ2-4; 10 nucleotides align to TRBD1. V dropped 3 bases and J dropped 8; count of bases not matched to a gene: 4. The CDR3 extends over 14 amino acids. CDR1 is SGHTA and CDR2 is FQGNSA in the germline V gene.